The rows below give T cell receptor beta chains drawn from one sample of a study of OX40 agonist ivuxolimab in advanced cancers. The repertoire was sequenced with immunoSEQ multiplex PCR; TCRdb's copy has only in-frame clones and lacks some. The data contain 95,000 to 150,000 clones, 85% to 95% of them singletons. Sequencing used CD4+ or CD8+ T cells sorted from blood, obtained in a trial of the OX40 agonist ivuxolimab. All receptors derive from an adult with an advanced solid tumor such as melanoma, head and neck, liver or kidney cancer. Each CDR3 is given with its conserved first and last residue. D genes are given only for firm matches. Where a row states a size, it is once, few, many or the class of an expanded clone; other rows omit it.

size: .; V: TRBV6-1; D: .; J: TRBJ1-1; CDR3: CASSGETGTEAFF; DNA: TGTGCCAGCAGCGGGGAGACGGGCACTGAAGCTTTCTTT
size: .; V: TRBV5-4; D: .; J: TRBJ2-2; CDR3: CASSAGHLFTGELFF; DNA: TGTGCCAGCAGCGCGGGACACTTATTCACCGGGGAGCTGTTTTTT
size: .; V: TRBV11-3; D: TRBD1; J: TRBJ2-1; CDR3: CASSTGQGNEQFF; DNA: TGTGCCAGCAGCACCGGACAGGGCAATGAGCAGTTCTTC
size: .; V: TRBV4-2; D: TRBD2; J: TRBJ2-2; CDR3: CASSQPSGGELFF; DNA: TGTGCCAGCAGCCAACCTAGCGGCGGGGAGCTGTTTTTT
size: .; V: TRBV7-2; D: .; J: TRBJ2-2; CDR3: CASSLFGGDSNTGELFF; DNA: TGTGCCAGCAGCTTATTCGGTGGCGACTCGAACACCGGGGAGCTGTTTTTT
size: .; V: TRBV4-3; D: .; J: TRBJ1-4; CDR3: CASSHGQRNEKLFF; DNA: TGCGCCAGCAGCCATGGCCAGCGTAATGAAAAACTGTTTTTT
size: .; V: TRBV2; D: .; J: TRBJ2-7; CDR3: CASSEPRGVVYEQYF; DNA: TGTGCCAGCAGTGAACCTAGGGGGGTAGTCTACGAGCAGTACTTC
size: .; V: TRBV6-5; D: .; J: TRBJ1-3; CDR3: CASSYSGSGNTIYF; DNA: TGTGCCAGCAGTTACTCAGGCTCTGGAAACACCATATATTTT
size: once; V: TRBV19; D: .; J: TRBJ1-2; CDR3: CASSMLDYGYTF; DNA: TGTGCCAGTAGTATGTTGGACTATGGCTACACCTTC
size: .; V: TRBV7-2; D: .; J: TRBJ2-4; CDR3: CASSLATPAYIQYF; DNA: TGTGCCAGCAGCTTAGCTACTCCGGCTTACATTCAGTACTTC
size: .; V: TRBV28; D: TRBD2; J: TRBJ2-3; CDR3: CASGTSGASTDTQYF; DNA: TGTGCCAGCGGAACTAGCGGGGCTAGCACAGATACGCAGTATTTT
size: .; V: TRBV5-4; D: .; J: TRBJ2-7; CDR3: CASSLELRGTYEQYF; DNA: TGTGCCAGCAGCTTGGAACTGCGGGGCACCTACGAGCAGTACTTC
size: .; V: TRBV7-2; D: .; J: TRBJ2-5; CDR3: CASSLDRQARFQETQYF; DNA: TGTGCCAGCAGCTTAGATCGGCAGGCTCGCTTCCAAGAGACCCAGTACTTC
size: .; V: TRBV5-6; D: .; J: TRBJ1-4; CDR3: CASSLVIPHSNEKLFF; DNA: TGTGCCAGCAGCTTGGTGATCCCGCATTCTAATGAAAAACTGTTTTTT
size: once; V: TRBV4-3; D: TRBD2; J: TRBJ2-1; CDR3: CASSLAGLAYNEQFF; DNA: TGCGCCAGCAGCCTTGCGGGACTAGCGTACAATGAGCAGTTCTTC
size: once; V: TRBV6-1; D: TRBD1; J: TRBJ1-1; CDR3: CASRQQGALNTEAFF; DNA: TGTGCCAGCAGACAACAGGGGGCACTGAACACTGAAGCTTTCTTT
size: .; V: TRBV7-9; D: .; J: TRBJ1-1; CDR3: CASSLTVMNTEAFF; DNA: TGTGCCAGCAGCCTTACAGTCATGAACACTGAAGCTTTCTTT
size: once; V: TRBV27; D: TRBD2; J: TRBJ2-1; CDR3: CASSPSGAGGNEQFF; DNA: TGTGCCAGCAGTCCGAGCGGGGCCGGAGGGAATGAGCAGTTCTTC
size: .; V: TRBV2; D: .; J: TRBJ2-2; CDR3: CASSEGKTNTGELFF; DNA: TGTGCCAGCAGTGAAGGGAAAACAAACACCGGGGAGCTGTTTTTT
size: .; V: TRBV28; D: .; J: TRBJ1-1; CDR3: CASSEGRATEAFF; DNA: TGTGCCAGCAGTGAAGGGAGGGCCACTGAAGCTTTCTTT